Listed below are T cell receptor beta chains from one sample, sequenced in a study of brain metastases from non-small cell lung cancer. The repertoire was sequenced with immunoSEQ multiplex PCR; TCRdb's copy has only in-frame clones and lacks some. This table holds some 2,400 clones, about 80% found once. Material: primary lung tumor tissue. Source of these receptors: a donor aged 40 or over with non-small cell lung cancer. CDR3s include the opening cysteine and the closing phenylalanine or tryptophan. D genes are given only for firm matches. Rows may omit the clone size; those that give it use once, few, many or a size class.

D gene	clone size	J gene	V gene	CDR3 protein	CDR3 DNA
TRBD2	NA	TRBJ2-3	TRBV10-3	CAISELGLAGAITDTQYF	TGTGCCATCAGTGAGTTGGGACTAGCGGGGGCTATCACAGATACGCAGTATTTT
TRBD2	NA	TRBJ2-5	TRBV3-1/TRBV3-2	CASSQSGGETQYF	TGTGCCAGCAGCCAATCGGGAGGAGAGACCCAGTACTTC
NA	NA	TRBJ2-7	TRBV7-8	CASSLEPYEQYF	TGTGCCAGCAGCCTGGAACCCTACGAGCAGTACTTC
TRBD1	NA	TRBJ1-1	TRBV6-5	CASSYPEGQGYTEAFF	TGTGCCAGCAGCTACCCGGAGGGACAGGGGTACACTGAAGCTTTCTTT
TRBD2	NA	TRBJ2-5	TRBV27	CASASPGGKTQYF	TGTGCCAGCGCCTCACCGGGGGGGAAGACCCAGTACTTC
NA	NA	TRBJ1-5	TRBV6-5	CASSPARGAPQHF	TGTGCCAGCAGCCCGGCCAGGGGAGCGCCCCAGCATTTT
NA	NA	TRBJ1-4	TRBV5-1	CASSPDLDKKLFF	TGCGCCAGCAGCCCGGACCTCGATAAAAAACTGTTTTTT
NA	NA	TRBJ1-6	TRBV6-5	CASRPGPSNNSPLHF	TGTGCCAGCAGGCCCGGACCGTCGAATAATTCACCCCTCCACTTT
NA	once	TRBJ2-3	TRBV30	CAWSGLDTQYF	TGTGCCTGGTCGGGCCTAGATACGCAGTATTTT
NA	once	TRBJ2-7	TRBV6-2/TRBV6-3	CASSYAGIYEQYF	TGTGCCAGCAGTTACGCGGGAATCTACGAGCAGTACTTC
NA	NA	TRBJ1-1	TRBV28	CASSPSHSTEAFF	TGTGCCAGCAGCCCTTCGCACAGTACTGAAGCTTTCTTT
NA	NA	TRBJ2-6	TRBV3-1/TRBV3-2	CASSQNSGANVLTF	TGTGCCAGCAGCCAAAACTCTGGGGCCAACGTCCTGACTTTC
NA	NA	TRBJ1-1	TRBV12-3/TRBV12-4	CASSLGASAKAFF	TGTGCCAGCAGTCTGGGGGCGAGCGCTAAAGCTTTCTTT
NA	NA	TRBJ1-6	TRBV10-1	CARSRAGFDNSPLHF	TGCGCCAGGTCTCGGGCGGGGTTCGATAATTCACCCCTCCACTTT
NA	NA	TRBJ1-6	TRBV5-8	CASSLRQGPNSPLHF	TGTGCCAGCAGCTTACGTCAGGGGCCAAATTCACCCCTCCACTTT
TRBD2	NA	TRBJ2-7	TRBV20-1	CSASTTSGREVGEQYF	TGCAGTGCTAGTACCACTAGCGGGAGGGAAGTGGGCGAGCAGTATTTC
NA	NA	TRBJ2-1	TRBV6-5	CASSYLETDEQFF	TGTGCCAGCAGTTACTTGGAAACCGATGAGCAGTTCTTC
NA	NA	TRBJ1-5	TRBV30	CAWGEGGQPQHF	TGTGCCTGGGGGGAGGGGGGTCAGCCCCAGCATTTT
NA	NA	TRBJ2-5	TRBV28	CASSLWTSGVGQETQYF	TGTGCCAGCAGTTTATGGACGTCAGGGGTTGGCCAAGAGACCCAGTACTTC
TRBD2	NA	TRBJ2-5	TRBV7-3	CASSLSSSGQETQYF	TGTGCCAGCAGCTTAAGCTCTAGCGGACAAGAGACCCAGTACTTC
NA	NA	TRBJ2-2	TRBV4-3	CASSPSLSRTNAGELFF	TGCGCCAGCAGCCCCTCCCTCAGCCGGACGAACGCCGGGGAGCTGTTTTTT
NA	NA	TRBJ2-2	TRBV24-1	CATAGAMNTGELFF	TGTGCCACCGCGGGGGCTATGAACACCGGGGAGCTGTTTTTT
NA	NA	TRBJ2-2	TRBV18	CASSTEDSGELFF	TGTGCCAGCTCAACGGAGGACTCGGGGGAGCTGTTTTTT
TRBD1	NA	TRBJ1-5	TRBV28	CASSLDRGEIFSNQPQHF	TGTGCCAGCAGTTTAGACAGGGGAGAGATTTTTAGCAATCAGCCCCAGCATTTT
NA	NA	TRBJ2-2	TRBV5-6	CASSSWVRALNTGELFF	TGTGCCAGCAGCTCCTGGGTGCGGGCCTTGAACACCGGGGAGCTGTTTTTT
NA	NA	TRBJ2-1	TRBV7-8	CASSLILGFHNEQFF	TGTGCCAGCAGCTTAATTTTGGGATTTCACAATGAGCAGTTCTTC
NA	NA	TRBJ1-2	TRBV18	CASSPTSGTYVGYTF	TGTGCCAGCTCACCTACTTCCGGGACCTATGTTGGCTACACCTTC
NA	NA	TRBJ1-2	TRBV7-9	CASSSDGAGYTF	TGTGCCAGCAGCTCGGACGGTGCGGGCTACACCTTC
NA	NA	TRBJ2-7	TRBV6-1	CASSEAGTSTYEQYF	TGTGCCAGCAGTGAAGCGGGGACGTCTACCTACGAGCAGTACTTC
NA	NA	TRBJ2-1	TRBV10-3	CAMGRAENEQFF	TGTGCCATGGGGAGAGCGGAGAATGAGCAGTTCTTC
NA	NA	TRBJ1-6	TRBV27	CASRTEVNSPLHF	TGTGCCAGCAGAACGGAAGTAAATTCACCCCTCCACTTT
NA	NA	TRBJ2-2	TRBV15	CATSRDPQGRQAGELFF	TGTGCCACCAGCAGAGACCCCCAGGGCCGCCAGGCCGGGGAGCTGTTTTTT
TRBD1	NA	TRBJ2-1	TRBV15	CATSGQGVGEQFF	TGTGCCACCAGCGGACAGGGGGTTGGTGAGCAGTTCTTC
NA	few	TRBJ1-2	TRBV7-9	CASSLRDNYGYTF	TGTGCCAGCAGCTTAAGGGACAACTATGGCTACACCTTC
NA	few	TRBJ1-5	TRBV6-1	CASSEQRNQPQHF	TGTGCCAGCAGTGAACAGCGGAATCAGCCCCAGCATTTT
TRBD2	NA	TRBJ2-7	TRBV7-8	CASSLGLASGGSIEYF	TGTGCCAGCAGCTTAGGCCTGGCTAGCGGGGGGAGTATTGAGTACTTC
NA	NA	TRBJ1-2	TRBV6-2/TRBV6-3	CASSDTGGYTF	TGTGCCAGCAGTGATACGGGTGGCTACACCTTC
NA	once	TRBJ2-7	TRBV5-8	CASSLITGYEQYF	TGTGCCAGCAGCTTAATAACAGGATACGAGCAGTACTTC
NA	NA	TRBJ1-1	TRBV9	CASSASPKRVPSEAFF	TGTGCCAGCAGCGCCTCCCCCAAAAGGGTTCCTTCTGAAGCTTTCTTT
NA	NA	TRBJ1-2	TRBV9	CASSAPINYGYTF	TGTGCCAGCAGCGCCCCGATCAACTATGGCTACACCTTC
NA	NA	TRBJ2-7	TRBV4-3	CASSQGDGSYEQYF	TGCGCCAGCAGCCAGGGGGACGGATCCTACGAGCAGTACTTC